The 18 T cell receptor beta chains listed next were all sequenced from one sample in a study of siplizumab effects on memory and regulatory T cells. Clones were sequenced by immunoSEQ multiplex PCR, and TCRdb holds only the in-frame ones, with some missing. Of about 75,000 clones listed, 90% to 95% are singletons. The sequencing sample was made of CD8+ T cells sorted from blood. The receptors come from a human donor in good health.

The sample holds one count of this clone. The sample has other DNA sequences that encode this CDR3 too. The rearrangement uses TRBV19 and TRBJ1-1, with no clear D. Trimming stripped 3 bases from V and 1 base from J, with 6 bases between. Germline V gene lookup returns CDR1 LNHDA and CDR2 SQIVND (reference sequence). CDR3 length equals 13 residues. The CDR3 nucleotides read TGTGCCAGTAGTATCGGCAGGAACACTGAAGCTTTCTTT. Protein: CASSIGRNTEAFF. The full variable domain, its missing parts supplied by reference TRBV19 and TRBJ1-1, is DGGITQSPKYLFRKEGQNVTLSCEQNLNHDAMYWYRQDPGQGLRLIYYSQIVNDFQKGDIAEGYSVSREKKESFPLTVTSAQKNPTAFYLCASSIGRNTEAFFGQGTRLTVV.

This clone was picked up one time. The V call is TRBV21-1, the J call TRBJ2-2; the table's D gene call, TRBD1, was not cross checked with the DNA. TRBV21-1 is designated a pseudogene. The CDR3 is made up of 19 amino acids. The CDR3 sequence: CASSKAVPQTDIPTGELFF. The DNA of the CDR3 is TGTGCCAGCAGCAAAGCGGTCCCACAAACCGACATTCCCACCGGGGAGCTGTTTTTT.

The chain joins TRBV19 to TRBJ2-4; D is possibly TRBD1 (6 bases). CDR3 length: 13 amino acids. Germline V gene lookup returns CDR1 LNHDA and CDR2 SQIVND (reference sequence). V was pared by 3 bases and J by 7 bases, with 10 bases between. The CDR3 sequence is CASSIGQGNIQYF. Here the CDR3 DNA reads TGTGCCAGTAGTATCGGCCAGGGGAACATTCAGTACTTC.

This clone was seen only once. The rearrangement joins TRBV7-9 to TRBJ2-5, with TRBD1 as a possible D gene (6 bases). Germline V gene lookup returns CDR1 SEHNR and CDR2 FQNEAQ (reference sequence). The CDR3 spans 14 residues. V dropped 5 bases and J dropped 2 bases, with 12 bases sitting between them. CDR3 coding DNA: TGTGCCAGCAGCCTAGGACAGATGCAAGAGACCCAGTACTTC. As protein: CASSLGQMQETQYF.

V is TRBV7-6 and J is TRBJ1-1; 8 bases agree with TRBD1. CDR1 SGHVS and CDR2 FNYEAQ come from the germline V gene. Unmatched junction bases numbered 15, after V lost 5 bases and J lost 4 bases. CDR3 length: 17 residues. The CDR3 bases are TGTGCCAGCAGCGACTCGGACAGGGACCCTATACGCACTGAAGCTTTCTTT. Residues: CASSDSDRDPIRTEAFF.

This sequence joins TRBV11-1 and TRBJ2-3; 11 bases fit TRBD2. Trimming at V came to 5 bases and at J to 0 bases, leaving 10 bases not matched to a gene. Germline V CDR1 and CDR2: SGHAT, FQDESV (reference sequence). The CDR3 is 18 amino acids. The CDR3 reads CASSRRTSGFRSTDTQYF. Written as DNA, the CDR3 is TGTGCCAGCAGCCGGAGGACTAGCGGGTTCCGGAGCACAGATACGCAGTATTTT.

This clone was counted only a few times. This rearrangement joins TRBV12-5 to TRBJ1-6; possibly TRBD1 for D (5 bases). The CDR3 extends over 13 amino acids. Germline V gives CDR1 LGHNT, CDR2 FRNRAP. Trimming pared 7 bases from V and 7 bases from J, leaving 11 bases between. The CDR3 protein is CASAENRNSPLHF. As DNA, the CDR3 is TGTGCTAGTGCCGAGAACAGGAATTCACCCCTCCACTTT.

The rearrangement links TRBV19 to TRBJ1-2; D unclear. Trimming pared 6 bases from V and 4 bases from J, leaving 9 bases between. The CDR3 contains 12 residues. CDR1 is LNHDA and CDR2 is SQIVND in the germline V gene (reference sequence). This CDR3 reads CASSPGGYGYTF. CDR3 bases: TGTGCCAGTAGCCCGGGTGGCTATGGCTACACCTTC.

This clone has only one observation. The chain recombines TRBV5-6 with TRBJ2-7; D is ambiguous. V was clipped by 3 bases and J by 1 base, with 8 bases between them. Germline CDR1 SGHDT, CDR2 YYEEEE. CDR3 length: 13 amino acids. Here the CDR3 reads CASSSGPSYEQYF. Here the CDR3 DNA reads TGTGCCAGCAGCTCCGGCCCTTCCTACGAGCAGTACTTC.

The rearrangement joins TRBV27 to TRBJ1-6; TRBD1 is a possible D gene (6 bases). The V end lost 6 bases, the J end lost 10 bases, and 16 bases lay between the germline ends. The CDR3 extends over 14 amino acids. Germline values: CDR1 MNHEY, CDR2 SMNVEV (reference sequence). Written as DNA, the CDR3 is TGTGCCAGCAGAAACCGCTCGACAGGCTCACCCCTCCACTTT. Translation gives CASRNRSTGSPLHF.

The chain joins TRBV5-1 to TRBJ2-5, with 13 bases fitting TRBD2. The germline gives CDR1 SGHRS, CDR2 YFSETQ. The CDR3 spans 17 residues. J gave up 2 bases and V 0 bases, and 4 bases lay outside the gene matches. CDR3 nucleotide sequence: TGCGCCAGCAGCTTGGGACTAGCGGGGGGTAGTCAAGAGACCCAGTACTTC. The encoded protein is CASSLGLAGGSQETQYF.

The chain employs TRBV4-1 and TRBJ2-1; D unresolved. Trimming pared 0 bases from V and 8 bases from J, leaving 11 bases between. The CDR3 runs 14 residues. The germline CDR1 and CDR2 sequences are MGHRA and YSYEKL. CDR3 amino acids: CASSQDWAGDEQFF. In DNA, the CDR3 is TGCGCCAGCAGCCAAGATTGGGCAGGCGATGAGCAGTTCTTC.

This clone showed up just once. This rearrangement joins TRBV25-1 to TRBJ1-1; D is undetermined. Trimming removed 2 bases at V and 1 base at J, with 11 bases between. In germline, CDR1 is MGHDK, CDR2 SYGVNS. The CDR3 runs 15 residues. The CDR3 reads CASSEKYTENTEAFF. In DNA form, the CDR3 reads TGTGCCAGCAGTGAAAAATACACAGAGAACACTGAAGCTTTCTTT.

The V and J genes are TRBV12-5 and TRBJ2-7; D is undetermined. The germline CDR1 and CDR2 sequences are LGHNT and FRNRAP. Trimming left V 2 bases short and J 4 bases short, with 12 bases between. The CDR3 contains 14 residues. The CDR3 sequence is CASGLSQERYEQYF. The CDR3 DNA follows: TGTGCTAGTGGTTTGTCCCAAGAGCGTTACGAGCAGTACTTC.

This chain connects TRBV14 to TRBJ2-7, with D unresolved. V was shortened by 1 base and J by 3 bases, with 4 bases between the two germline ends. Germline loops: CDR1 SGHDN, CDR2 FVKESK. The CDR3 is made up of 12 amino acids. CDR3 sequence (DNA): TGTGCCAGCAGCCAAGTGCGCTACGAGCAGTACTTC. Protein product: CASSQVRYEQYF.

This chain links TRBV6-5 with TRBJ2-7; perhaps TRBD1 as D (5 bases). The CDR3 has 13 residues. The germline CDR1 and CDR2 sequences are MNHEY and SVGAGI. The germline V and J ends were trimmed by 5 bases and 0 bases, with 8 bases remaining between them. As DNA, the CDR3 is TGTGCCAGCAGTCCCCAGGGCTCCTACGAGCAGTACTTC. Translation: CASSPQGSYEQYF.

The chain uses TRBV6-5 and TRBJ2-2; a possible D gene is TRBD2 (5 bases). CDR1 and CDR2 from the germline V gene are MNHEY and SVGAGI. The CDR3 length is 15 residues. V was shortened by 2 bases and J by 6 bases, with 13 bases between the two germline ends. In DNA, the CDR3 is TGTGCCAGCAGTTACGGTTCGGGGTTCCCCGGGGAGCTGTTTTTT. This sequence encodes CASSYGSGFPGELFF.

The chain joins TRBV30 to TRBJ2-7, with 7 bases that match TRBD2. CDR3 length: 14 residues. V gave up 1 base and J gave up 2 bases; unmatched junction bases: 5. The germline CDR1 and CDR2 sequences are GTSNPN and SVGIG (reference sequence). The CDR3, as DNA: TGTGCCTGGAGTGGGACTAGTCTCCCCTACGAGCAGTACTTC. Translation: CAWSGTSLPYEQYF.